This T cell receptor beta chain was captured in a study of T cell responses to AZD1222 COVID-19 vaccine. For the study at large: Researchers grouped second doses given at about 4 or about 12 weeks into one pool. Points from the study as a whole: White British donors predominated, females outnumbered males, and clonal diversity was possibly underestimated. The study sampled repertoires only after the peak T cell response. Receipt of two AZD1222 doses was followed by a rise in Spike-specific TCR breadth and depth.

The ends were cut back, 2 bases at V and 3 bases at J, with 7 bases in the middle. The CDR3 runs 13 residues. The V gene's germline CDR1 is SGHAT and CDR2 FQNNGV. In regard to this clone: Its target is not known.

The table came from immunoSEQ multiplex PCR; TCRdb's copy has only in-frame clones and leaves some out. Of 250,000 or so clones in the sample, 85% to 95% were seen once. The V and J genes are TRBV11-2 and TRBJ1-1, with unresolved D. The starting material was peripheral blood, obtained on day 0 of AZD1222 vaccination. The sequence was collected from an adult in good health. CDR3 sequence (DNA): TGTGCCAGCAGCTTAAGTTTGGACACTGAAGCTTTCTTT. Amino acid sequence: CASSLSLDTEAFF.